One and the same sample provided the 17 T cell receptor beta chains below, sequenced in a study of T cells after yellow fever vaccination. TCRdb redid the calling of the 5' RACE reads with MiXCR, one entry per CDR3 protein. The profile shows about 300,000 distinct CDR3 sequences, roughly 6.8% of them singletons. The sample was PBMCs, taken about 49 days after the first yellow fever vaccination. The receptor set was obtained from a man younger than 30 who received the YFV17D yellow fever vaccine.

There are many counts of this clonotype. The chain carries TRBV6-2 or TRBV6-3 and TRBJ2-5; a weak D match, TRBD2 (7 bases). Between the trimmed V and J ends, which lost 4 bases and 4 bases, there was a span of 19 bases. Germline lookup yields CDR1 MNHEY and CDR2 SVGEGT. The length of the CDR3 is 16 residues. CDR3 loop: CASSFPSGGVRETQYF. In nucleotides, the CDR3 is TGTGCCAGCAGTTTCCCGTCGGGGGGCGTGAGAGAGACCCAGTACTTC.

This chain connects TRBV3-1 to TRBJ1-6; D call uncertain. With 4 bases removed from V and 7 bases from J, the gap between germline ends came to 14 bases. CDR3 length equals 15 residues. Per germline, CDR1 LGHDT and CDR2 YNNKEL (reference sequence). The CDR3 DNA sequence: TGTGCCAGCAGCCGACGGCCGGATTCAAATTCACCCCTCCACTTT. Amino acids: CASSRRPDSNSPLHF.

This clonotype was counted a few times. The rearrangement links TRBV11-1 to TRBJ2-3, with a tentative D call TRBD1 (5 bases). CDR1 and CDR2 (germline): SGHAT, FQDESV (reference sequence). The CDR3 is 20 amino acids. Trimming removed 4 bases from V and 6 bases from J, with 32 bases in between. The CDR3 coding sequence is TGTGCCAGCAGCTCGTTCAGGGTTAGGCCGAATCACCTCTTGGTGGATACGCAGTATTTT. Its translation: CASSSFRVRPNHLLVDTQYF.

This clonotype was found a few times. V usage is TRBV5-1 and J usage is TRBJ2-3, with 9 bases aligning to TRBD1. This CDR3 has 15 amino acids. From germline, CDR1 is SGHRS and CDR2 YFSETQ. With V trimmed by 0 bases and J by 2 bases, 1 base remained unmatched. CDR3 sequence (DNA): TGCGCCAGCAGCTTGGGGGACAGGGTCACAGATACGCAGTATTTT. Amino acids: CASSLGDRVTDTQYF.

This clonotype was observed many times. This sequence joins TRBV5-1 and TRBJ2-5; 9 nucleotides align to TRBD2. The CDR3 spans 15 residues. From germline, CDR1 is SGHRS and CDR2 YFSETQ. Trimming took 4 bases from V and 3 from J; bases not matched to a gene: 7. The CDR3 DNA follows: TGCGCCAGCAGCCCCCCCGTAGCGGGGGAAGAGACCCAGTACTTC. Its translation: CASSPPVAGEETQYF.

V usage is TRBV6-2 or TRBV6-3 and J usage is TRBJ2-5; D gene ambiguous. In germline, CDR1 is MNHEY, CDR2 SVGEGT. The CDR3 length is 16 residues. With 0 bases removed from V and 2 bases from J, the gap between germline ends came to 13 bases. Here the CDR3 reads CASSYSMGRRQETQYF. The CDR3 nucleotides are TGTGCCAGCAGTTACTCGATGGGCAGAAGACAAGAGACCCAGTACTTC.

This clonotype has only a few counts. This chain uses TRBV20-1 with TRBJ2-3; D gene uncertain. Trimming cost V 1 base and J 1 base, with 9 bases left between them. The CDR3 extends over 14 amino acids. Germline V gene sequence: CDR1 DFQATT, CDR2 SNEGSKA (reference sequence). CDR3 DNA sequence: TGCAGTGCTAGAGTAGGCATCGGCACAGATACGCAGTATTTT. Residues: CSARVGIGTDTQYF.

This clonotype was counted a few times. The chain combines TRBV7-8 with TRBJ2-1; no definite D call. CDR1 SGHVS and CDR2 FQNEAQ come from the germline V gene. The CDR3 has 16 residues. Trimming took off 0 bases at V and 0 bases at J, with 9 bases between the two ends. In nucleotides, the CDR3 is TGTGCCAGCAGCTTAGCGCGGCTTAGCTCCTACAATGAGCAGTTCTTC. This gives the protein CASSLARLSSYNEQFF. The variable domain in full, with the rest retrieved from reference TRBV7-8 and TRBJ2-1, is GAGVSQSPRYKVAKRGQDVALRCDPISGHVSLFWYQQALGQGPEFLTYFQNEAQLDKSGLPSDRFFAERPEGSVSTLKIQRTQQEDSAVYLCASSLARLSSYNEQFFGPGTRLTVL.

This chain joins TRBV6-5 and TRBJ1-1, with D unresolved. With 0 bases removed from V and 4 bases from J, the gap between germline ends came to 12 bases. The length of the CDR3 is 15 residues. Germline lookup yields CDR1 MNHEY and CDR2 SVGAGI. DNA of the CDR3: TGTGCCAGCAGTTACTCCGACCCGGGAGGCACTGAAGCTTTCTTT. Amino acids: CASSYSDPGGTEAFF.

The CDR3 loop is CASSSQKAGTTYNEQFF. CDR3 bases: TGTGCCAGCAGCTCGCAAAAAGCGGGGACGACCTACAATGAGCAGTTCTTC. This chain links TRBV11-2 with TRBJ2-1, with 7 bases identical to TRBD2. Germline loops: CDR1 SGHAT, CDR2 FQNNGV. The CDR3 covers 17 residues. V was pared by 4 bases and J by 2 bases, with 11 bases of the junction left unmatched.

The rearrangement uses TRBV10-3 and TRBJ2-5, with 7 bases that match TRBD1. The CDR3 sequence is 11 residues long. The V gene's germline CDR1 is ENHRY and CDR2 SYGVKD. The trim removed 11 bases at V and 4 bases at J, leaving 4 bases unmatched. The CDR3 region has the DNA TGTGCCTCAGGGGGTCTAGAGACCCAGTACTTC. Translation: CASGGLETQYF.

This chain links TRBV6-2 or TRBV6-3 with TRBJ2-5; D gene ambiguous. Trimming cost V 0 bases and J 5 bases, with 10 bases left between them. Germline CDR1 and CDR2: MNHEY and SVGEGT. This CDR3 is 14 amino acids long. The CDR3 reads CASSYSISGETQYF. CDR3 DNA sequence: TGTGCCAGCAGTTACTCGATTTCGGGCGAGACCCAGTACTTC.

The CDR3, as DNA: TGTGCCAGTAGTCGTTTGGGCAGGGGGCAAGAGACCCAGTACTTC. Translated: CASSRLGRGQETQYF. J is TRBJ2-5 and V is TRBV19; TRBD1 agrees at 7 bases. Germline CDR1 is LNHDA and CDR2 is SQIVND (reference sequence). CDR3 size: 15 residues. V was clipped by 5 bases and J by 2 bases; unmatched bases: 8.

This clonotype was seen only a few times. The chain has TRBV2 and TRBJ2-1; TRBD2 might be the D (5 bases). This CDR3 comprises 14 residues. Trimming shortened V by 7 bases and J by 3 bases, and 13 bases separated the two germline ends. From germline, CDR1 is SNHLY and CDR2 FYNNEI. The CDR3 DNA sequence: TGTGCCAGCATCGGGGTTTCCCTCTACAATGAGCAGTTCTTC. This sequence encodes CASIGVSLYNEQFF.

The V gene is TRBV11-2, the J gene TRBJ1-1, with 8 bases matching TRBD1. CDR1 is SGHAT, CDR2 FQNNGV, per germline. V gave up 0 bases and J gave up 5 bases; unmatched junction bases: 8. The CDR3 length is 16 residues. The chain's CDR3 is CASSLEVQGARTEAFF. In DNA form, the CDR3 reads TGTGCCAGCAGCTTAGAGGTCCAGGGGGCTCGGACTGAAGCTTTCTTT.

The chain has TRBV4-1 and TRBJ2-5; TRBD1 might be the D (5 bases). The germline V and J ends were trimmed by 0 bases and 1 base, with 12 bases remaining between them. Germline V CDR1 and CDR2: MGHRA, YSYEKL. The CDR3 has 16 residues. The CDR3 sequence: CASSQDKGSGQETQYF. The CDR3 nucleotides are TGCGCCAGCAGCCAAGATAAGGGGTCAGGCCAAGAGACCCAGTACTTC.

V gene TRBV30 combines with J gene TRBJ1-6; TRBD1 agrees at 9 bases. There are 12 residues in the CDR3. CDR1 is GTSNPN and CDR2 is SVGIG in the germline V gene (reference sequence). Trimming at V came to 5 bases and at J to 8 bases, leaving 1 base not matched to a gene. CDR3 sequence (DNA): TGTGCCTGGGGACAGGGGTATTCACCCCTCCACTTT. Translation gives CAWGQGYSPLHF.